What follows is one T cell receptor beta chain and its context. Antigen specificity is unknown. This CDR3 comprises 15 residues. The V gene's germline CDR1 is LGHNA and CDR2 YNFKEQ. Trimming removed 4 bases from V and 8 bases from J, with 17 bases in between. This specimen comes from a study of PD-L1 blockade in urothelial cancer. In the study overall: Atezolizumab 1,200 mg was given intravenously every 3 weeks, starting 2014. Study-level results: It was durable-benefit patients whose tumor-associated blood clones expanded more at 3 weeks.

Noted time point: pretreatment peripheral blood. TCRdb's copy holds only in-frame clones and misses some; the assay was immunoSEQ multiplex PCR. Altogether 49,000 or so clones are present, 75% to 85% being singletons, with the ten largest covering about 10%. The source was PBMCs, collected around atezolizumab (anti-PD-L1) treatment. The rearrangement links TRBV4-2 to TRBJ1-4; D gene unclear. The sequence derives from a man in his 70s with urothelial cancer. The CDR3 is CASSPPSERREKLFF. In DNA form, the CDR3 reads TGTGCCAGCAGCCCCCCCAGCGAACGGAGGGAAAAACTGTTTTTT.